This is a list of T cell receptor beta chains from one sample in a study of Ad26.COV2.S vaccination and SARS-CoV-2 variants. Only in-frame clones appear in the TCRdb table, and some are missing; sequencing was by immunoSEQ multiplex PCR. The sample lists some 350,000 clones, 85% occurring once. Source: peripheral blood, taken in a trial of Ad26.COV2.S vaccine versus placebo. These receptors were collected from a person aged 18 to 65 who received the Ad26.COV2.S COVID-19 vaccine or a placebo. Each CDR3 is given without its conserved first and last residue.

V	J	CDR3
TRBV4-1	TRBJ2-3	ASSQERGRASRSTDTQY
TRBV6-5	TRBJ2-7	ASSYGGGPYEQY
TRBV5-5	TRBJ1-6	ASSLVHHPNSPLH
TRBV20-1	TRBJ2-1	SASPRGYYNEQF
TRBV28	TRBJ2-5	ASSFRGLAVQETQY
TRBV18	TRBJ2-2	ASSPDMENTGELF
TRBV5-6	TRBJ1-5	ASSGRYSNQPQH
TRBV3-1/TRBV3-2	TRBJ2-7	ASSLRLGHTNYEQY
TRBV19	TRBJ1-2	ASSQGTGWGYGYT
TRBV4-2	TRBJ2-1	ASSQDKLPYNEQF
TRBV4-1	TRBJ2-2	ASSQERREGYPTGELF
TRBV12-3/TRBV12-4	TRBJ2-5	ASSDREKTQY
TRBV5-5	TRBJ2-1	ASSWLAGDYNEQF
TRBV7-2	TRBJ2-1	ASSLVRGRRNEQF
TRBV7-7	TRBJ2-1	ASSLRSGIPQF
TRBV29-1	TRBJ2-7	SVQGQGRNEQY
TRBV15	TRBJ2-3	ATSTGLAGGTSTDTQY
TRBV6-2/TRBV6-3	TRBJ2-7	ASSLIRVFEQY
TRBV19	TRBJ2-7	ASSMDGATYEQY
TRBV7-2	TRBJ1-1	ASSGTFFKAF
TRBV29-1	TRBJ2-2	SAGGGQGGTGELF
TRBV5-4	TRBJ2-1	ASSLRKRGSSYNEQF
TRBV6-6	TRBJ1-2	ASSYLGTAVNYGYT
TRBV20-1	TRBJ1-2	SARQTDYT
TRBV19	TRBJ2-1	ASSTSGGVYEQF
TRBV28	TRBJ1-1	ASSLKTRDRVNTEAF
TRBV3-1/TRBV3-2	TRBJ2-6	ASTGLAGTGANVLT
TRBV18	TRBJ1-3	ASSPTAVGNTIY
TRBV11-3	TRBJ2-1	ASSPGTSGGPAYNEQF
TRBV3-1/TRBV3-2	TRBJ2-7	ASSHPGFGTGESEQY
TRBV2	TRBJ2-7	ASGSTFLSSEQY
TRBV5-4	TRBJ1-2	ASSLDSQGKGT
TRBV6-1	TRBJ1-1	ASSEKRGEAF
TRBV15	TRBJ2-7	ATSRDVGLAY
TRBV28	TRBJ2-1	ASSFPVAGGDNEQF
TRBV6-2/TRBV6-3	TRBJ1-5	ASSSRDRGPNQPQH
TRBV6-5	TRBJ2-2	ASLSRGELF
TRBV2	TRBJ1-2	ASSEVGGGGYGYT
TRBV29-1	TRBJ1-1	SVAGQLNTEAF
TRBV11-2	TRBJ1-6	ASSFSQVYIFSPLH
TRBV5-6	TRBJ2-3	ASSYPEGQGIWAADTQY
TRBV5-1	TRBJ1-2	ASSLAEGTGGYT
TRBV7-9	TRBJ2-7	ASSLDREQY
TRBV3-1/TRBV3-2	TRBJ1-2	ASSLGGTFYGYT
TRBV18	TRBJ2-7	ASSPGGEQY
TRBV6-5	TRBJ2-5	ASSYTPGTEETQY
TRBV7-2	TRBJ2-7	ASSFSGSYEQY
TRBV6-5	TRBJ2-7	ASSQSHEQY
TRBV7-6	TRBJ2-6	ASSPYFQDFPTTGANVLT
TRBV4-1	TRBJ1-2	ASSQVGGGANYGYT
TRBV18	TRBJ1-1	ASSLLSVGTEAF
TRBV11-2	TRBJ2-3	ASSFERPSTDTQY
TRBV5-5	TRBJ2-7	ASSLPGVVYEQY